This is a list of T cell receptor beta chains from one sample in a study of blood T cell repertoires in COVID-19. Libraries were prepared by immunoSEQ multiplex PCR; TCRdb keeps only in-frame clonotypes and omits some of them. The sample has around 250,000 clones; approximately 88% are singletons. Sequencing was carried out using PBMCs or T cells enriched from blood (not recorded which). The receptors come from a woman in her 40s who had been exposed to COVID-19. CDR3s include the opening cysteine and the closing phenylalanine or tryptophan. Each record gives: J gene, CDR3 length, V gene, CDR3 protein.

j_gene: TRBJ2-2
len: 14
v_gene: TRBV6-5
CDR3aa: CASSYSSNGGELFF

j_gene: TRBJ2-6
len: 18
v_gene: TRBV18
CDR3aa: CASSLLSTSYSGANVLTF

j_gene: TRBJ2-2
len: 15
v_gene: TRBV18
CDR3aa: CASSPRDRGTGELFF

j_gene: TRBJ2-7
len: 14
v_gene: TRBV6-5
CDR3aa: CASRAPGLNYEQYF

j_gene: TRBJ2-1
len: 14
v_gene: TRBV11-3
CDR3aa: CASRRRDSYNEQFF

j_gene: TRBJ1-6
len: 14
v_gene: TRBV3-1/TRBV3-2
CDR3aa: CASSQGTGNSPLHF

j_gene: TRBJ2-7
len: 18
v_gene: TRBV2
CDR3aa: CASSEYQSASEFSYEQYF

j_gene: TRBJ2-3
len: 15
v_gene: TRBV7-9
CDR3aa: CASSLGLADTDTQYF

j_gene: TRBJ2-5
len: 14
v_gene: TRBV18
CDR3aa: CASSPGLAWETQYF

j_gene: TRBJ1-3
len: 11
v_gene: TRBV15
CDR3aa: CATSSRGLVYF

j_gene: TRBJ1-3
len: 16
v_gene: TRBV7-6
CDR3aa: CASSLERRGSGNTIYF

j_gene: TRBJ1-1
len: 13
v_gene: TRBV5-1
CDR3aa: CASSPARGTEAFF

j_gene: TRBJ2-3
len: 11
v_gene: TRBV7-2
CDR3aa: CASSQGWTQYF

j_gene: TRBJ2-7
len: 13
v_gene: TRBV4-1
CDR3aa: CASSLGAGVEQYF

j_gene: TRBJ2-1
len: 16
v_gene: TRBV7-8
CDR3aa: CASSWGDRGFYNEQFF

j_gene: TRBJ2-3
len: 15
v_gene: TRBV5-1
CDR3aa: CASSTGDGGADTQYF

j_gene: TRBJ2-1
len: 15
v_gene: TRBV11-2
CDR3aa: CASTWNRISYNEQFF

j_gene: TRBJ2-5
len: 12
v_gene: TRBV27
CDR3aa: CASMTGGETQYF

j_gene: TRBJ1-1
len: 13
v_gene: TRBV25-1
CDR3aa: CASSESVNTEAFF

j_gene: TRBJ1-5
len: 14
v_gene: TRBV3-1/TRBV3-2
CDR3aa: CASSPGQSNQPQHF

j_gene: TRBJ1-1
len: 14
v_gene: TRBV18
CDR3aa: CASSAQTGTQEAFF

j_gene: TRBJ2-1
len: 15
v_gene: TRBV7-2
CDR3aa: CASSLVGGALNEQFF

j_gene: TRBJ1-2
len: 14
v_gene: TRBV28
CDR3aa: CASSSLGGDYGYTF

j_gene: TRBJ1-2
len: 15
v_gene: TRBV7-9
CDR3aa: CASSLGDIIPYGYTF

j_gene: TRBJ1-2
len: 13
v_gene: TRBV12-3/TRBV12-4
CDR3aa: CASSLSSGAGYTF

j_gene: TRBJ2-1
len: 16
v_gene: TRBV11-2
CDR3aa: CASSLARDRAGNEQFF

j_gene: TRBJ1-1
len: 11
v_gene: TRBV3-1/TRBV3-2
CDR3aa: CASSQASEAFF

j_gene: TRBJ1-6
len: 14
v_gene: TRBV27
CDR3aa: CASSPRDRWSPLHF

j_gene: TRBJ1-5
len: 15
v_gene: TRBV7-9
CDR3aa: CASSLEGAYNQPQHF